One sample yielded the 14 T cell receptor beta chains listed below, sequenced in a study of neoadjuvant anti-PD-1 for oral cavity cancer. The method was immunoSEQ multiplex PCR; TCRdb's version includes in-frame clones alone and lacks a portion of them. The table includes approximately 12,000 clones, 50% to 65% detected once. The starting material was tumor tissue, obtained before nivolumab (anti-PD-1) treatment. These receptors came from a person between 35 and 79 years old with oral cavity squamous cell carcinoma.

This clone was recorded only once. The rearrangement uses TRBV19 and TRBJ2-7; 12 bases are shared with TRBD1. This CDR3 region has 16 residues. With 5 bases clipped from V and 7 bases from J, the junction kept 12 bases outside the gene matches. Germline CDR1 and CDR2: LNHDA and SQIVND (reference sequence). The CDR3 region has the DNA TGTGCCAGTAGTCCTGGGTCCGGGACAGGGGGCAGGGAGCAGTACTTC. Translation: CASSPGSGTGGREQYF.

The V and J genes are TRBV5-1 and TRBJ2-7; D unresolved. The CDR3 is 14 amino acids. Trimming shortened V by 0 bases and J by 6 bases, and 13 bases separated the two germline ends. Germline lookup yields CDR1 SGHRS and CDR2 YFSETQ. CDR3 loop: CASSLGPGWGEQYF. The DNA for the CDR3 is TGCGCCAGCAGCTTGGGTCCGGGCTGGGGCGAGCAGTACTTC.

This clone has just a few counts. The chain couples TRBV28 to TRBJ2-1; 11 bases match TRBD2. Germline V CDR1 and CDR2: MDHEN, SYDVKM. J gave up 4 bases and V 2 bases, and 13 bases lay outside the gene matches. The CDR3 is 19 amino acids. The chain's CDR3 is CASSLGGTSGYGPYNEQFF. CDR3 in DNA: TGTGCCAGCAGTTTAGGCGGGACTAGCGGATATGGGCCTTACAATGAGCAGTTCTTC.

This clone was counted a few times. This rearrangement joins TRBV19 to TRBJ1-1, with 7 positions matching TRBD1. The CDR3 runs to 15 residues. CDR1 LNHDA and CDR2 SQIVND come from the germline V gene (reference sequence). Germline trimming cut 5 bases from V and 5 bases from J; bases unmatched to any gene: 11. CDR3 coding DNA: TGTGCCAGTAGTCCCCCAACAGGGGCGGGTACTGAAGCTTTCTTT. It codes for CASSPPTGAGTEAFF. Full variable domain (remainder filled in from reference TRBV19 and TRBJ1-1): DGGITQSPKYLFRKEGQNVTLSCEQNLNHDAMYWYRQDPGQGLRLIYYSQIVNDFQKGDIAEGYSVSREKKESFPLTVTSAQKNPTAFYLCASSPPTGAGTEAFFGQGTRLTVV.

The count of this clone is one. DNA of the CDR3: TGTGCCATCAGTGAGGGACAGGGGAGCGGGGAGCTGTTTTTT. Amino acid sequence: CAISEGQGSGELFF. This chain joins TRBV10-3 and TRBJ2-2, with 9 bases that match TRBD1. Germline CDR1 ENHRY, CDR2 SYGVKD. Losses at the gene ends were 2 bases for V and 7 bases for J; bases not matched to a gene: 2. CDR3 length: 14 residues.

The V call is TRBV19, the J call TRBJ2-1; TRBD1 matches 7 bases. CDR3 length: 14 amino acids. The trim removed 6 bases at V and 5 bases at J, leaving 7 bases unmatched. Germline V gives CDR1 LNHDA, CDR2 SQIVND (reference sequence). The CDR3 DNA follows: TGTGCCAGTAGGGACAGGACAATTAACAATGAGCAGTTCTTC. As protein: CASRDRTINNEQFF.

The V and J genes are TRBV7-2 and TRBJ1-3; unclear D gene. Germline V CDR1 and CDR2: SGHTA, FQGNSA. This CDR3 is 16 amino acids long. V shed 1 base and J shed 4 bases, with 14 bases lying between them. The CDR3 DNA reads as TGTGCCAGCAGCTTAGGATCCGCCCTGGTGGGAAACACCATATATTTT. Translating it yields CASSLGSALVGNTIYF. Combining the CDR3 with reference TRBV7-2 and TRBJ1-3 gives the whole variable domain GAGVSQSPSNKVTEKGKDVELRCDPISGHTALYWYRQSLGQGLEFLIYFQGNSAPDKSGLPSDRFSAERTGGSVSTLTIQRTQQEDSAVYLCASSLGSALVGNTIYFGEGSWLTVV.

The chain joins TRBV19 to TRBJ1-2; D is possibly TRBD1 (6 bases). The CDR3 spans 11 residues. The V end lost 8 bases, the J end lost 2 bases, and 6 bases lay between the germline ends. The germline V gene has CDR1 LNHDA and CDR2 SQIVND (reference sequence). CDR3 protein: CASQGNYGYTF. The CDR3 DNA is TGTGCCAGTCAGGGGAACTATGGCTACACCTTC.

The rearrangement links TRBV27 to TRBJ2-4, with D maybe TRBD1 (7 bases). V was clipped by 3 bases and J by 0 bases, with 18 bases between them. The CDR3 length is 18 residues. CDR1 and CDR2 from the germline V gene are MNHEY and SMNVEV (reference sequence). The CDR3 is CASSFGGGATQAKNIQYF. The CDR3, as DNA: TGTGCCAGCAGTTTTGGAGGGGGCGCGACTCAAGCCAAAAACATTCAGTACTTC.

The table lists this clone with a few counts. This chain joins TRBV28 and TRBJ1-4; the D gene is possibly TRBD1 (6 bases). V was clipped by 6 bases and J by 3 bases, with 11 bases between them. CDR1 is MDHEN and CDR2 is SYDVKM in the germline V gene. The length of the CDR3 is 14 residues. The CDR3 bases are TGTGCCAGCAGATGGGGGGCGGCTAATGAAAAACTGTTTTTT. Encoded protein: CASRWGAANEKLFF.

This clone has just a few counts. The gene calls are TRBV10-3 and TRBJ1-3; D remains unclear. Germline values: CDR1 ENHRY, CDR2 SYGVKD. Trimming removed 7 bases from V and 0 bases from J, with 13 bases in between. The CDR3 loop spans 15 amino acids. This CDR3 reads CAITEGTASGNTIYF. DNA for the CDR3: TGTGCCATCACCGAGGGAACAGCCTCTGGAAACACCATATATTTT.

This chain uses TRBV5-6 with TRBJ2-5, with a weak D call TRBD2 (5 bases). V lost 6 bases and J 2 bases, leaving 17 bases between the germline ends. Germline CDR1 SGHDT, CDR2 YYEEEE. The CDR3 spans 15 residues. CDR3 sequence (DNA): TGTGCCAGCACCGATGAAAACGGGGATCAAGAGACCCAGTACTTC. Encoded protein: CASTDENGDQETQYF.

This clone is deemed medium-sized. Other DNA sequences within the sample encode an identical CDR3. This sequence joins TRBV7-3 and TRBJ2-3; no clear D. V was cut by 4 bases and J by 2 bases, with 7 bases left in between. Germline V gives CDR1 SGHTA, CDR2 FQGTGA. The CDR3 runs to 13 residues. The CDR3 nucleotides read TGTGCCAGCAGCTCTGGATACACAGATACGCAGTATTTT. This sequence encodes CASSSGYTDTQYF.

The chain combines TRBV2 with TRBJ2-7; 8 nucleotides align to TRBD2. From germline, CDR1 is SNHLY and CDR2 FYNNEI. The V and J ends lost 7 bases and 3 bases, in that order; junction bases with no gene match: 2. This CDR3 is 12 amino acids long. The CDR3 nucleotides read TGTGCCAGCAAACGGGAGGGCTACGAGCAGTACTTC. Its translation: CASKREGYEQYF.